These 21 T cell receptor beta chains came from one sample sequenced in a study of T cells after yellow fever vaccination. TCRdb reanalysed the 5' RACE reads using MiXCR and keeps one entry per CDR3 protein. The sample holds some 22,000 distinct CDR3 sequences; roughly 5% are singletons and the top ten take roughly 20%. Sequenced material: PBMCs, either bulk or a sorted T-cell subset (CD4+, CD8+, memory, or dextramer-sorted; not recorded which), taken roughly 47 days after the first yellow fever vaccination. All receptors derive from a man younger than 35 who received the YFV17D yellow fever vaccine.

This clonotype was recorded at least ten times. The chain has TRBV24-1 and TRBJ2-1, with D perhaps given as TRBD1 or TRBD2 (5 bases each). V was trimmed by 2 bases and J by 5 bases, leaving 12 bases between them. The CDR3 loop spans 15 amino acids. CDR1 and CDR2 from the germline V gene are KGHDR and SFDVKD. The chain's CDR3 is CATSDSGTDHNEQFF. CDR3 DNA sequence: TGTGCCACCAGTGATTCCGGGACCGATCACAATGAGCAGTTCTTC.

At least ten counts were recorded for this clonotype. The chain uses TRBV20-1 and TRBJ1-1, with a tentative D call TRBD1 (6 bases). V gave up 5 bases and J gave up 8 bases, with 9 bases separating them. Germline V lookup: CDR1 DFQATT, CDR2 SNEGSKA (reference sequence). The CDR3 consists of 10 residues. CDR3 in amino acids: CSAGGREAFF. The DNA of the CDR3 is TGCAGTGCTGGGGGCAGGGAAGCTTTCTTT.

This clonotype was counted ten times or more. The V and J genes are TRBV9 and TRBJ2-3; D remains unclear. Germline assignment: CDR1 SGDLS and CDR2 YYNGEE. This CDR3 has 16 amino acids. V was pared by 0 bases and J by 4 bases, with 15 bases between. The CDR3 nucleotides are TGTGCCAGCAGCGTAGGAGGTGGTCCAAGCTCAGATACGCAGTATTTT. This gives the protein CASSVGGGPSSDTQYF.

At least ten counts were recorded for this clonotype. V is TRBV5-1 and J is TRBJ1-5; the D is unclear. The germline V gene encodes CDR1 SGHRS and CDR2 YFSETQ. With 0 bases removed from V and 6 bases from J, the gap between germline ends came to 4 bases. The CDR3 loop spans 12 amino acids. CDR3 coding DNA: TGCGCCAGCAGCTTGGACCTTCAGCCCCAGCATTTT. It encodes CASSLDLQPQHF.

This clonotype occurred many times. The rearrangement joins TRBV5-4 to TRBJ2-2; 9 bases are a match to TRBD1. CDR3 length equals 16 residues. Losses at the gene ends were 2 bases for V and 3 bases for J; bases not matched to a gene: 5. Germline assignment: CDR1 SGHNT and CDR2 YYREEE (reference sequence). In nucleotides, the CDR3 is TGTGCCAGCAGCTTTGGCGGGACAGGGTACACCGGGGAGCTGTTTTTT. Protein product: CASSFGGTGYTGELFF. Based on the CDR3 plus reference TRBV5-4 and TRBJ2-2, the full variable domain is ETGVTQSPTHLIKTRGQQVTLRCSSQSGHNTVSWYQQALGQGPQFIFQYYREEENGRGNFPPRFSGLQFPNYSSELNVNALELDDSALYLCASSFGGTGYTGELFFGEGSRLTVL.

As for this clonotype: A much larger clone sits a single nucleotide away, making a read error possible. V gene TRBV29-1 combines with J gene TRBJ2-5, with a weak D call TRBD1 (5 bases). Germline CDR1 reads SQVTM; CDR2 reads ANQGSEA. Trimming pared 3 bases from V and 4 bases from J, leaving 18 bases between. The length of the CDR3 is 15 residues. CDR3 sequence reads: CSVEQGPFWGETQYF. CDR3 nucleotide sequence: TGCAGCGTTGAGCAGGGCCCCTTCTGGGGAGAGACCCAGTACTTC.

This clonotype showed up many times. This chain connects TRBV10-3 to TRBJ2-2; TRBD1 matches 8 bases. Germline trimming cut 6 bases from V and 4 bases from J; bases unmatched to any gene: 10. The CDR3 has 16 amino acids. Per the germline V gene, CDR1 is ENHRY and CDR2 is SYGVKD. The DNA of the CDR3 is TGTGCCATCAGGGGGAGTGGACAGGGCAGCACCGGGGAGCTGTTTTTT. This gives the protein CAIRGSGQGSTGELFF.

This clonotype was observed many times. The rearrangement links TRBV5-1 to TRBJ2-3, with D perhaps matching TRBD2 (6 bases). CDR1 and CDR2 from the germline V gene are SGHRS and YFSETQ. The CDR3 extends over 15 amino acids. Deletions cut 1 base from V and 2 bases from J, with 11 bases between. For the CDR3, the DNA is TGCGCCAGCAGCTTGAATACGGGGGACACAGATACGCAGTATTTT. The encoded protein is CASSLNTGDTDTQYF.

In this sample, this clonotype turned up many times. The CDR3 nucleotides are TGTGCCAGCAGCTTAGGGGGTTGGGTCGAGGCCTACGAGCAGTACTTC. It specifies CASSLGGWVEAYEQYF. The chain has TRBV7-2 and TRBJ2-7; no clear D gene. The CDR3 totals 16 residues. Trimming shortened V by 1 base and J by 2 bases, and 15 bases separated the two germline ends. Germline CDR1 and CDR2: SGHTA and FQGNSA.

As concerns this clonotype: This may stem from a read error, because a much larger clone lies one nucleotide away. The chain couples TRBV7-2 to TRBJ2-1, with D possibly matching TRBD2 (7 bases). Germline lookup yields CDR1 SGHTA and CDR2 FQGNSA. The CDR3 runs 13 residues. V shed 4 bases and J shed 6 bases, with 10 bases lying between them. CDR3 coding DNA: TGTGCCAGCAGCTGCGGGGGCCCCAATGAGCAGTTCTTC. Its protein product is CASSCGGPNEQFF.

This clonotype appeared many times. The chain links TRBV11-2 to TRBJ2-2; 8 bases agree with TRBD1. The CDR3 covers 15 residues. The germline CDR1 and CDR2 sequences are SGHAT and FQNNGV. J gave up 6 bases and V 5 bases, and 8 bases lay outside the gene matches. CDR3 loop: CASSPIRGRAGELFF. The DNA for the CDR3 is TGTGCCAGCAGCCCAATCAGGGGGCGCGCCGGGGAGCTGTTTTTT.

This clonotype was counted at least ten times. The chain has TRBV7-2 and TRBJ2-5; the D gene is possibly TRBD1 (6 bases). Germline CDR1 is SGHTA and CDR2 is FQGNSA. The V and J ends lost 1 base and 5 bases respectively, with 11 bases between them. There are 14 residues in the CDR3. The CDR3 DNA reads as TGTGCCAGCAGCTTAGTGACAGGCCCTGAGACCCAGTACTTC. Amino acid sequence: CASSLVTGPETQYF.

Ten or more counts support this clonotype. The CDR3 reads CSARPAGDQNIQYF. CDR3 DNA sequence: TGCAGTGCTCGGCCCGCCGGGGACCAAAACATTCAGTACTTC. The chain links TRBV20-1 to TRBJ2-4, with D perhaps given as TRBD1 or TRBD2 (5 bases each). The CDR3 extends over 14 amino acids. Between the trimmed V and J ends, which lost 5 bases and 5 bases, there was a span of 16 bases. Germline V gene lookup returns CDR1 DFQATT and CDR2 SNEGSKA (reference sequence).

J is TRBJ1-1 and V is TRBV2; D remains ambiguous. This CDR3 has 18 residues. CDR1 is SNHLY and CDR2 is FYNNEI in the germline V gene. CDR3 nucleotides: TGTACCCTCAGTTTGACCGCGGCAACTAGGGCTAGGGACACTGAAGCTTTCTTT. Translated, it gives CTLSLTAATRARDTEAFF.

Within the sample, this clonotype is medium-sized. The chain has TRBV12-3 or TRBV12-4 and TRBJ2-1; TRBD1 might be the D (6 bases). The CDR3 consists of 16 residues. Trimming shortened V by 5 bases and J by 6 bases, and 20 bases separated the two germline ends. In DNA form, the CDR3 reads TGTGCCAGCAGTATGACAGGTGAACAGGGAGTCAATGAGCAGTTCTTC. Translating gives CASSMTGEQGVNEQFF.

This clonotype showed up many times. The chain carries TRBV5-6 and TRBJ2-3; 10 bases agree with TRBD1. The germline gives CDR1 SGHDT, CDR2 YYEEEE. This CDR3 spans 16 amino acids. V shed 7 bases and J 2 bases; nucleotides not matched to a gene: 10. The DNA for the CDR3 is TGTGCCAGCGACAAGACAGGGGGCGTACTCACAGATACGCAGTATTTT. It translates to CASDKTGGVLTDTQYF.

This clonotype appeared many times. The CDR3 bases are TGTGCCAGCAGCTTTGTAGCGGGGGGACGCTCTAACACCGGGGAGCTGTTTTTT. Protein sequence: CASSFVAGGRSNTGELFF. The V and J genes are TRBV11-2 and TRBJ2-2; the match to TRBD2 covers 10 bases. CDR3 length equals 18 residues. Germline values: CDR1 SGHAT, CDR2 FQNNGV. V was clipped by 3 bases and J by 2 bases; unmatched bases: 9.

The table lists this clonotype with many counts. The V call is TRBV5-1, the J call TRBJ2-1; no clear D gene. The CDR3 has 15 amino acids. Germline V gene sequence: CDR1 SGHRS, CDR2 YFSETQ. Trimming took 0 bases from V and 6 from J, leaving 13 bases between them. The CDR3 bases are TGCGCCAGCAGCTTGGAGGTATTGACGGCCAATGAGCAGTTCTTC. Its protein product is CASSLEVLTANEQFF.

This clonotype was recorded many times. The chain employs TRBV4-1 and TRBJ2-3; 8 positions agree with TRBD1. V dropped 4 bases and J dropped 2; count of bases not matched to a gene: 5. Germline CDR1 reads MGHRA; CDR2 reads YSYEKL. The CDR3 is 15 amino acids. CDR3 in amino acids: CASSLGQGVTDTQYF. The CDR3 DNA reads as TGCGCCAGCAGCCTCGGACAGGGCGTCACAGATACGCAGTATTTT.

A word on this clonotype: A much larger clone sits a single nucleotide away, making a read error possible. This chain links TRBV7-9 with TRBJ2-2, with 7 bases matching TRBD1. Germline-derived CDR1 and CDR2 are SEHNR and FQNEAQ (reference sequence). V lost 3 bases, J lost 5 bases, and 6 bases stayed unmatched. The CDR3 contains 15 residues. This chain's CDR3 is CASSFRGPDTGELFF. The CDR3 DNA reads TGTGCCAGCAGCTTTAGGGGGCCTGATACCGGGGAGCTGTTTTTT.

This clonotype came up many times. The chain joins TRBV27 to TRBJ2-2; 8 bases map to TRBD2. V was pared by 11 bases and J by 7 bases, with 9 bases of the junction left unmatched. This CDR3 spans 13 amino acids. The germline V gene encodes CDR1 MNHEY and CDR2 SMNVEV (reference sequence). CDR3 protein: CARITSGGGELFF. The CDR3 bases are TGTGCCCGGATCACTAGCGGAGGCGGGGAGCTGTTTTTT.